This T cell receptor (beta chain) was recorded in a study of blood T cell repertoires in COVID-19. Study overall: The samples span acute and convalescent COVID-19 from the United States, Italy and Spain. In each case, the material was cDNA or gDNA derived from T cells, B-cell-depleted T cells, or PBMCs.

Source study methods: Amplification from reference gene primers served as the basis for estimated nucleated cell counts. Here immunoSEQ multiplex PCR was the method, and the copy in TCRdb shows in-frame clones only, minus some. The D gene and trimming were derived from the DNA, and the V and J assignments and clone size from that table. The table has about 42,000 clones, around 84% seen once. This sequence was found in an older man with acute or convalescent COVID-19. Sequenced sample: peripheral blood.

CDR3 in amino acids: CASSPNQVESYEQYF. The CDR3 DNA reads as TGTGCCAGCAGCCCGAACCAGGTAGAATCCTACGAGCAGTACTTC. The V gene is TRBV9, the J gene TRBJ2-7; D remains unclear. The CDR3 extends over 15 amino acids. CDR1 is SGDLS, CDR2 YYNGEE, per germline. Trimming removed 4 bases at V and 1 base at J, with 15 bases between.